The 13 T cell receptor beta chains below all came from one sample that was sequenced in a study of Graves' ophthalmopathy and Graves' hyperthyroidism. RNA transcripts were the template, and TCR beta CDR3 regions were amplified from them. HTBI primers primed a first-round RT-PCR, and a second-round multiplex PCR followed. TCRdb re-called the multiplex PCR reads through MiXCR, storing one row per CDR3 protein. The sample lists 150,000 to 200,000 distinct CDR3 sequences, just under 40% occurring once. Sequences were obtained from peripheral blood. The receptors come from a man younger than 45 with Graves' ophthalmopathy.

This clonotype was counted only a few times. The chain has TRBV24-1 and TRBJ2-7; 7 bases map to TRBD1. The V gene end was trimmed by 3 bases and the J gene end by 5 bases; junction bases not matched to a gene: 9. The CDR3 extends over 15 amino acids. Germline-derived CDR1 and CDR2 are KGHDR and SFDVKD. CDR3 amino acids: CATSDPRQGNDEQYF. The CDR3 region has the DNA TGTGCCACCAGTGATCCCCGACAGGGTAATGACGAGCAGTACTTC.

This clonotype was recorded at least ten times. The chain has TRBV28 and TRBJ2-7, with 8 bases lining up with TRBD1. CDR1 MDHEN and CDR2 SYDVKM come from the germline V gene. The V and J ends lost 5 bases and 5 bases, in that order; junction bases with no gene match: 8. There are 14 residues in the CDR3. CDR3 sequence reads: CASSQRTGRNEQYF. CDR3 coding DNA: TGTGCCAGCAGTCAAAGGACAGGGCGAAACGAGCAGTACTTC.

This clonotype has a count of ten or more. The rearrangement joins TRBV12-3 or TRBV12-4 to TRBJ1-2; D gene unclear. There are 14 residues in the CDR3. V was clipped by 3 bases and J by 12 bases, with 20 bases between them. The CDR3 coding sequence is TGTGCCAGCAGTTTCGAGGCGAGTAACTATGAGCACACCTTC. Translation: CASSFEASNYEHTF.

This clonotype occurred a few times. This chain links TRBV6-1 with TRBJ2-7; 10 nucleotides align to TRBD2. Germline CDR1 MNHNS, CDR2 SASEGT. Germline trimming cut 7 bases from V and 3 bases from J; bases unmatched to any gene: 6. This CDR3 has 14 amino acids. CDR3 sequence (DNA): TGTGCCAGCACCCGGACTAGCGGAGTCTACGAGCAGTACTTC. Translation: CASTRTSGVYEQYF.

This clonotype was found many times. The chain joins TRBV11-2 to TRBJ2-2; possible D gene TRBD2, 6 bases. The V gene lost 1 base and the J gene lost 4 bases, with 13 bases spanning the gap. CDR3 size: 16 residues. Germline V gives CDR1 SGHAT, CDR2 FQNNGV. For the CDR3, the DNA is TGTGCCAGCAGCTTAGTATCGGGAGACCTCACCGGGGAGCTGTTTTTT. Its protein product is CASSLVSGDLTGELFF. Combining the CDR3 with reference TRBV11-2 and TRBJ2-2 gives the whole variable domain EAGVAQSPRYKIIEKRQSVAFWCNPISGHATLYWYQQILGQGPKLLIQFQNNGVVDDSQLPKDRFSAERLKGVDSTLKIQPAKLEDSAVYLCASSLVSGDLTGELFFGEGSRLTVL.

The V gene is TRBV27, the J gene TRBJ2-2, with D unresolved. Per germline, CDR1 MNHEY and CDR2 SMNVEV (reference sequence). This CDR3 contains 13 residues. Trimming stripped 5 bases from V and 4 bases from J, with 8 bases between. The CDR3 sequence: CASSPRSTGELFF. The CDR3 nucleotides are TGTGCCAGCAGTCCCCGAAGCACCGGGGAGCTGTTTTTT.

CDR3 loop: CASSYSPDTIYGYTF. The CDR3 nucleotides are TGTGCCAGCAGTTACTCTCCGGACACGATCTATGGCTACACCTTC. V is TRBV6-2 or TRBV6-3 and J is TRBJ1-2; maybe TRBD1 (5 bases). The CDR3 sequence is 15 residues long. The germline V and J ends were trimmed by 0 bases and 4 bases, with 12 bases remaining between them. Germline-derived CDR1 and CDR2 are MNHEY and SVGEGT.

This chain links TRBV4-1 with TRBJ1-6; D might be TRBD1 (6 bases). The ends were cut back, 2 bases at V and 7 bases at J, with 12 bases in the middle. This CDR3 has 15 residues. CDR1 and CDR2 from the germline V gene are MGHRA and YSYEKL. This CDR3 is CASSQQQGRNSPLHF. The CDR3 nucleotides read TGCGCCAGCAGCCAACAACAGGGCAGGAATTCACCCCTCCACTTT.

CDR3 loop: CASSLSFGGNSPLHF. In nucleotides, the CDR3 is TGTGCCAGCAGCTTGAGTTTCGGTGGTAATTCACCCCTCCACTTT. This chain joins TRBV7-2 and TRBJ1-6; D is ambiguous. V lost 3 bases, J lost 6 bases, and 12 bases lay in between. The CDR3 covers 15 residues. Germline V gene data show CDR1 as SGHTA and CDR2 as FQGNSA.

The rearrangement links TRBV11-2 to TRBJ2-3, with 8 bases matching TRBD2. V lost 0 bases and J lost 8; bases outside the gene matches: 10. The CDR3 length is 16 residues. Germline V CDR1 and CDR2: SGHAT, FQNNGV. For the CDR3, the DNA is TGTGCCAGCAGCTTAGATCAAGCGGGAGTAATCGGTACGCAGTATTTT. Protein: CASSLDQAGVIGTQYF.

This clonotype was observed many times. This chain uses TRBV18 with TRBJ1-1; D call uncertain. CDR1 is KGHSH and CDR2 is LQKENI in the germline V gene. The CDR3 runs 16 residues. Trimming shortened V by 2 bases and J by 2 bases, and 15 bases separated the two germline ends. CDR3 in amino acids: CASSPTGESTNTEAFF. The CDR3 nucleotides read TGTGCCAGCTCACCAACTGGGGAATCAACAAACACTGAAGCTTTCTTT. Based on the CDR3 plus reference TRBV18 and TRBJ1-1, the full variable domain is NAGVMQNPRHLVRRRGQEARLRCSPMKGHSHVYWYRQLPEEGLKFMVYLQKENIIDESGMPKERFSAEFPKEGPSILRIQQVVRGDSAAYFCASSPTGESTNTEAFFGQGTRLTVV.

This clonotype was seen repeatedly, ten times or more. This chain connects TRBV6-5 to TRBJ1-1; D ambiguous. The V and J ends lost 0 bases and 8 bases respectively, with 10 bases between them. The CDR3 consists of 13 residues. Germline assignment: CDR1 MNHEY and CDR2 SVGAGI. The CDR3 spells CASSYSGSPEAFF. In DNA form, the CDR3 reads TGTGCCAGCAGTTACTCTGGAAGCCCAGAAGCTTTCTTT.

The chain carries TRBV20-1 and TRBJ2-7, with 7 bases lining up with TRBD2. With 5 bases clipped from V and 5 bases from J, the junction kept 15 bases outside the gene matches. The germline gives CDR1 DFQATT, CDR2 SNEGSKA (reference sequence). This CDR3 contains 15 residues. In nucleotides, the CDR3 is TGCAGTGCTTTCCCCCCCTTGCGAGGGAGGGACGAGCAGTACTTC. This translates into CSAFPPLRGRDEQYF.